The 2 T cell receptor beta chains listed next were all sequenced from one sample in a study of T cell responses to AZD1222 COVID-19 vaccine. Sequencing was performed with immunoSEQ multiplex PCR; in TCRdb, only in-frame clones are kept and a portion is missing. Seen here are 150,000 to 200,000 clones, about 90% observed once, and the top ten hold roughly 4.3%. The material was peripheral blood, obtained 28 days after the second dose of the MenACWY control vaccine. The receptors were gathered from an adult who received the MenACWY meningococcal vaccine as a control.

The V call is TRBV11-2, the J call TRBJ2-1, with unresolved D. Germline-derived CDR1 and CDR2 are SGHAT and FQNNGV. Trimming took 1 base from V and 0 from J, leaving 7 bases between them. The CDR3 is 15 residues long. The CDR3 region is CASSLAPSSYNEQFF. The CDR3 DNA reads TGTGCCAGCAGCTTAGCTCCTAGCTCCTACAATGAGCAGTTCTTC.

This chain links TRBV19 with TRBJ1-2; D is unresolved. Trimming left V 3 bases short and J 2 bases short, with 7 bases between. CDR1 is LNHDA, CDR2 SQIVND, per germline (reference sequence). The CDR3 spans 13 residues. The CDR3 sequence is CASSIDGNYGYTF. In DNA form, the CDR3 reads TGTGCCAGTAGTATCGACGGAAACTATGGCTACACCTTC.